This TCR beta chain was obtained from a study of technical replicates of blood from a handful of donors. Profiling relied on immunoSEQ multiplex PCR, and the TCRdb table lists in-frame clones only, not all of them. The repertoire has over 70,000 clones, around 97% of them found once; the top ten carry around 0.22%. The CDR3 consists of 14 residues. Trimming took 4 bases from V and 1 from J, leaving 9 bases between them. CDR1 is MNHEY, CDR2 SVGAGI, per germline. The clonotype comes from a human donor in good health. Sequencing used T cells isolated from PBMCs. This chain uses TRBV6-5 with TRBJ2-3; the D gene is possibly TRBD1 (5 bases). CDR3: CASSSSRGTDTQYF. The CDR3, as DNA: TGTGCCAGCAGTTCCTCCAGGGGCACAGATACGCAGTATTTT.